One sample yielded the 21 T cell receptor beta chains listed below, sequenced in a study of PD-L1 blockade in urothelial cancer. Repertoires were generated with immunoSEQ multiplex PCR, while TCRdb's copy carries only in-frame clones and drops some. The profile shows tens of thousands of clones, about 80% of them singletons. The sample consisted of PBMCs, taken around atezolizumab (anti-PD-L1) treatment. The receptors originated from a man aged 70 or older with urothelial cancer.

The rearrangement uses TRBV21-1 and TRBJ2-2; the table's TRBD1 call for D was not verified on the DNA. TRBV21-1 is reported as a pseudogene. The CDR3 runs to 20 residues. CDR3 in amino acids: CASSNPRRGDRGPVTGELFF. The CDR3 DNA sequence: TGTGCCAGCAGCAACCCCAGACGAGGGGACAGGGGGCCCGTCACCGGGGAGCTGTTTTTT.

V gene TRBV20-1 combines with J gene TRBJ1-1; D not certain. Germline CDR1 and CDR2: DFQATT and SNEGSKA (reference sequence). V shed 5 bases and J shed 0 bases, with 4 bases lying between them. The CDR3 is 11 amino acids. This CDR3 is CSASMNTEAFF. For the CDR3, the DNA is TGCAGTGCTTCCATGAACACTGAAGCTTTCTTT.

This sequence joins TRBV14 and TRBJ1-1; the match to TRBD1 covers 8 bases. CDR3 length: 17 amino acids. Losses at the gene ends were 1 base for V and 1 base for J; bases not matched to a gene: 8. Germline V gene lookup returns CDR1 SGHDN and CDR2 FVKESK. This CDR3 is CASSQGESGGWNTEAFF. The CDR3, as DNA: TGTGCCAGCAGCCAAGGAGAGTCAGGGGGCTGGAACACTGAAGCTTTCTTT.

V gene TRBV10-3 combines with J gene TRBJ1-5, with 7 bases that match TRBD1. This CDR3 is 14 amino acids long. V was pared by 6 bases and J by 2 bases, with 4 bases of the junction left unmatched. CDR1 is ENHRY, CDR2 SYGVKD, per germline. In nucleotides, the CDR3 is TGTGCCATCAGCCGAGACAGGGGCAATCAGCCCCAGCATTTT. It translates to CAISRDRGNQPQHF.

The rearrangement joins TRBV7-2 to TRBJ1-2; TRBD1 aligns across 7 bases. The CDR3 loop spans 14 amino acids. Looked up from germline, CDR1 is SGHTA and CDR2 is FQGNSA. The junction had 7 bases not matched to a gene; V was cut back by 5 bases and J by 4 bases. CDR3: CASSPGTASYGYTF. The CDR3 DNA is TGTGCCAGCAGCCCTGGGACAGCCAGCTATGGCTACACCTTC.

The chain is built from TRBV30 and TRBJ2-7; tentatively, D is TRBD1 (6 bases). Germline-derived CDR1 and CDR2 are GTSNPN and SVGIG (reference sequence). Trimming took 5 bases from V and 5 from J, leaving 16 bases between them. The CDR3 runs to 13 residues. The CDR3 sequence is CAWEAGVGDEQYF. As DNA, the CDR3 is TGTGCCTGGGAAGCAGGGGTAGGAGACGAGCAGTACTTC.

The V call is TRBV5-1, the J call TRBJ2-5; no clear D. CDR1 and CDR2 from the germline V gene are SGHRS and YFSETQ. Deletions cut 2 bases from V and 5 bases from J, with 4 bases between. This CDR3 comprises 11 residues. DNA for the CDR3: TGCGCCAGCAGCTTCGAGGAGACCCAGTACTTC. Translating gives CASSFEETQYF.

This clone was recorded a few times. V is TRBV10-3 and J is TRBJ2-2, with TRBD1 matching over 11 bases. CDR1 and CDR2 from the germline V gene are ENHRY and SYGVKD. J was trimmed by 3 bases and V by 5 bases; bases with no gene match: 5. CDR3 length: 16 amino acids. This CDR3 is CAISRDRGADTGELFF. The CDR3 nucleotides read TGTGCCATCAGTAGGGACAGGGGGGCGGACACCGGGGAGCTGTTTTTT.

The CDR3 DNA follows: TGTGCCACCTCGAGCTCTGGGGCCAACGTCCTGACTTTC. Translation: CATSSSGANVLTF. The V gene is TRBV2, the J gene TRBJ2-6; the D is unclear. V was pared by 10 bases and J by 0 bases, with 7 bases between. Per germline, CDR1 SNHLY and CDR2 FYNNEI. This CDR3 is 13 amino acids long. Full variable domain (outside the CDR3, taken from reference TRBV2 and TRBJ2-6): EPEVTQTPSHQVTQMGQEVILRCVPISNHLYFYWYRQILGQKVEFLVSFYNNEISEKSEIFDDQFSVERPDGSNFTLKIRSTKLEDSAMYFCATSSSGANVLTFGAGSRLTVL.

The chain recombines TRBV7-8 with TRBJ1-2, with a possible D match to TRBD1 (5 bases). Trimming pared 1 base from V and 2 bases from J, leaving 14 bases between. Germline V gene sequence: CDR1 SGHVS, CDR2 FQNEAQ. The CDR3 sequence is 16 residues long. The CDR3 here is CASSLDDRLENYGYTF. The CDR3 DNA follows: TGTGCCAGCAGCTTAGATGACAGATTAGAAAACTATGGCTACACCTTC.

This clone was counted a single time. The chain has TRBV2 and TRBJ2-7; 11 bases map to TRBD2. V shed 0 bases and J 5 bases; nucleotides not matched to a gene: 12. This CDR3 comprises 18 residues. Germline V gene lookup returns CDR1 SNHLY and CDR2 FYNNEI. CDR3 nucleotides: TGTGCCAGCAGTGAAGCGGTCAGGGCTAGCGGGAGGAGGCACGAGCAGTACTTC. This gives the protein CASSEAVRASGRRHEQYF.

The CDR3 nucleotides are TGCGCCAGCAGTCAACAGAAAGGACAGGGCTACACCTTC. This gives the protein CASSQQKGQGYTF. The V gene is TRBV23-1, the J gene TRBJ1-2; D may be TRBD1 (6 bases). TRBV23-1 is an ORF; its function is uncertain. The V and J ends lost 2 bases and 8 bases respectively, with 12 bases between them. The CDR3 covers 13 residues.

This chain uses TRBV2 with TRBJ2-7, with D possibly TRBD1 on 5 matching bases. Between the trimmed V and J ends, which lost 8 bases and 4 bases, there was a span of 15 bases. There are 13 residues in the CDR3. Germline lookup yields CDR1 SNHLY and CDR2 FYNNEI. As DNA, the CDR3 is TGTGCCAGCTGGGGCCAAGAAAGATACGAGCAGTACTTC. It is translated as CASWGQERYEQYF.

The gene calls are TRBV4-2 and TRBJ1-3; possible D gene TRBD1, 6 bases. Trimming shortened V by 4 bases and J by 0 bases, and 10 bases separated the two germline ends. CDR3 size: 15 residues. Germline V gene data show CDR1 as LGHNA and CDR2 as YNFKEQ. This CDR3 is CASSPTGSSGNTIYF. As DNA, the CDR3 is TGTGCCAGCAGCCCCACAGGGAGCTCTGGAAACACCATATATTTT.

The V gene is TRBV6-6, the J gene TRBJ1-2; 10 bases line up with TRBD1. Trimming cost V 5 bases and J 6 bases; bases outside gene matches: 9. CDR1 and CDR2 from the germline V gene are MNHNY and SVGAGI (reference sequence). The CDR3 is 15 amino acids. CDR3 nucleotides: TGTGCCAGCAGTCTTCCGGGACAGGGGCGCGATGGCTACACCTTC. Amino acid sequence: CASSLPGQGRDGYTF.

As DNA, the CDR3 is TGCGCCAGCAGCATAGATCCGGGGGGCGGCTACACCTTC. It encodes CASSIDPGGGYTF. V is TRBV5-1 and J is TRBJ1-2; D is perhaps TRBD1 (6 bases). The CDR3 spans 13 residues. Trimming pared 4 bases from V and 8 bases from J, leaving 15 bases between. The germline V gene encodes CDR1 SGHRS and CDR2 YFSETQ. Using reference TRBV5-1 and TRBJ1-2 for the parts outside the CDR3, the full variable domain is KAGVTQTPRYLIKTRGQQVTLSCSPISGHRSVSWYQQTPGQGLQFLFEYFSETQRNKGNFPGRFSGRQFSNSRSEMNVSTLELGDSALYLCASSIDPGGGYTFGSGTRLTVV.

This clone has only a few counts. The chain employs TRBV18 and TRBJ2-3; no reliable D call. The CDR3 has 14 amino acids. Trimming left V 3 bases short and J 7 bases short, with 14 bases between. Germline V CDR1 and CDR2: KGHSH, LQKENI. CDR3 in DNA: TGTGCCAGCTCACCGTACCCAGCGCGGAATACGCAGTATTTT. It is translated as CASSPYPARNTQYF. Filled out from reference TRBV18 and TRBJ2-3, the complete variable domain reads NAGVMQNPRHLVRRRGQEARLRCSPMKGHSHVYWYRQLPEEGLKFMVYLQKENIIDESGMPKERFSAEFPKEGPSILRIQQVVRGDSAAYFCASSPYPARNTQYFGPGTRLTVL.

This sequence joins TRBV7-2 and TRBJ2-1, with 9 bases fitting TRBD2. The CDR3 contains 15 residues. Germline loops: CDR1 SGHTA, CDR2 FQGNSA. V was clipped by 3 bases and J by 9 bases; unmatched bases: 9. The CDR3 bases are TGTGCCAGCAGCTTCCGTGCTAGCGGGAAGGTTGAGCAGTTCTTC. It yields the protein CASSFRASGKVEQFF.

The chain combines TRBV5-4 with TRBJ1-5, with D possibly being TRBD1 (6 bases). The CDR3 length is 15 residues. The germline V and J ends were trimmed by 2 bases and 2 bases, with 11 bases remaining between them. CDR1 and CDR2 from the germline V gene are SGHNT and YYREEE (reference sequence). The CDR3 sequence is CASSFGSGGNQPQHF. The CDR3 nucleotides read TGTGCCAGCAGCTTTGGGTCAGGGGGCAATCAGCCCCAGCATTTT.

This rearrangement joins TRBV15 to TRBJ2-7; 8 bases agree with TRBD1. CDR3 size: 17 residues. CDR1 LNHNV and CDR2 YYDKDF come from the germline V gene (reference sequence). Trimming removed 0 bases from V and 0 bases from J; junction bases left unmatched: 7. The CDR3 nucleotides read TGTGCCACCAGCAGAGATATGGGACAGGCTAGCTCCTACGAGCAGTACTTC. This gives the protein CATSRDMGQASSYEQYF.

This clone is a singleton in its sample. The V call is TRBV18, the J call TRBJ2-7; TRBD1 aligns across 7 bases. This CDR3 spans 14 amino acids. Germline assignment: CDR1 KGHSH and CDR2 LQKENI. The junction had 7 bases not matched to a gene; V was cut back by 2 bases and J by 6 bases. The CDR3 nucleotides are TGTGCCAGCTCACCATCCCGGACAGGCACCGAGCAGTACTTC. Residues: CASSPSRTGTEQYF.